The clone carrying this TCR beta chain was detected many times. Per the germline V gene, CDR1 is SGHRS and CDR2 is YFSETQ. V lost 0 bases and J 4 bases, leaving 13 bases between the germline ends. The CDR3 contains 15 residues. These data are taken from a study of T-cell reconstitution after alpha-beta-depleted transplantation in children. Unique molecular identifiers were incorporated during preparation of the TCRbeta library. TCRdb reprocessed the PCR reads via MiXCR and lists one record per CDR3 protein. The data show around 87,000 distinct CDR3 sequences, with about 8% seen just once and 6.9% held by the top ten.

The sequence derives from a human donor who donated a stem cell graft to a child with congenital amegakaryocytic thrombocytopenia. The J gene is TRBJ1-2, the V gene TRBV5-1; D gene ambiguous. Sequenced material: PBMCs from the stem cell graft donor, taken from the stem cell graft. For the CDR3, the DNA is TGCGCCAGCAGCTTGGGTTCGGTAGGGCCCTATGGCTACACCTTC. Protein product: CASSLGSVGPYGYTF.